Presented here are 16 T cell receptor beta chains from one specimen sequenced in a study of CD8 T cells in Susac syndrome. Random hexamers were used to reverse transcribe an amount of roughly 0.5 to 1 ug RNA. MiXCR, applied by TCRdb to the immunoSEQ multiplex PCR reads, yields one record per CDR3 protein. Of about 430,000 distinct CDR3 sequences listed, around 85% are singletons. The sequenced sample was CD8+ T cells from PBMCs. The receptor source for this set is a human donor with multiple sclerosis.

This chain uses TRBV21-1 with TRBJ2-2; TRBD1, the table's D call, was not compared with the DNA. TRBV21-1 is reported as a pseudogene. The CDR3 spans 15 residues. The CDR3 bases are TGTGCCAGCTGTGAGACAGGGGCGCGCACCGGGGAGCTGTTTTTT. Its protein is CASCETGARTGELFF.

The chain links TRBV13 to TRBJ2-3, with D possibly being TRBD2 (5 bases). Trimming took 0 bases from V and 2 from J, leaving 12 bases between them. CDR1 is PRHDT and CDR2 is FYEKMQ in the germline V gene (reference sequence). The CDR3 runs 16 residues. CDR3 protein: CASSLGIAPDTDTQYF. In nucleotides, the CDR3 is TGTGCCAGCAGCTTAGGGATAGCGCCTGACACAGATACGCAGTATTTT.

The gene calls are TRBV5-4 and TRBJ1-1, with D unresolved. The CDR3 has 15 residues. Germline V gene data show CDR1 as SGHNT and CDR2 as YYREEE (reference sequence). The V and J ends lost 0 bases and 3 bases respectively, with 12 bases between them. CDR3 in amino acids: CASSLVTAVDTEAFF. In DNA form, the CDR3 reads TGTGCCAGCAGCTTGGTTACAGCGGTCGACACTGAAGCTTTCTTT. The whole variable domain, filled in from reference TRBV5-4 and TRBJ1-1, reads ETGVTQSPTHLIKTRGQQVTLRCSSQSGHNTVSWYQQALGQGPQFIFQYYREEENGRGNFPPRFSGLQFPNYSSELNVNALELDDSALYLCASSLVTAVDTEAFFGQGTRLTVV.

The chain recombines TRBV29-1 with TRBJ2-1; 7 bases align to TRBD1. The CDR3 is made up of 15 amino acids. The trim removed 7 bases at V and 5 bases at J, leaving 14 bases unmatched. Per germline, CDR1 SQVTM and CDR2 ANQGSEA. The CDR3 protein is CSATPGTAYDNEQFF. The CDR3 coding sequence is TGCAGCGCAACACCCGGGACAGCGTACGACAATGAGCAGTTCTTC.

The rearrangement joins TRBV5-1 to TRBJ2-1; TRBD2 agrees at 13 bases. CDR3 length equals 16 residues. Germline V CDR1 and CDR2: SGHRS, YFSETQ. Trimming cost V 1 base and J 6 bases; bases outside gene matches: 4. CDR3 in DNA: TGCGCCAGCAGCTTGATGGGACTAGCGGGGCCCAATGAGCAGTTCTTC. This codes for CASSLMGLAGPNEQFF.

This rearrangement joins TRBV12-3 or TRBV12-4 to TRBJ2-3; D is possibly TRBD2 (5 bases). V was trimmed by 1 base and J by 6 bases, leaving 17 bases between them. The length of the CDR3 is 16 residues. In nucleotides, the CDR3 is TGTGCCAGCAGTTTAGTATTCAGGCCGTCGGGGGATACGCAGTATTTT. Encoded protein: CASSLVFRPSGDTQYF.

The chain is built from TRBV7-9 and TRBJ2-1; 9 bases are a match to TRBD2. Germline CDR1 reads SEHNR; CDR2 reads FQNEAQ (reference sequence). The CDR3 is made up of 17 amino acids. V shed 4 bases, J shed 6 bases, and the junction held 13 bases outside the gene matches. The CDR3 region is CASSSTVGREGFNEQFF. The CDR3 DNA follows: TGTGCCAGCAGCTCCACCGTGGGGCGGGAGGGCTTCAATGAGCAGTTCTTC.

The chain combines TRBV2 with TRBJ2-6; D remains ambiguous. Germline loops: CDR1 SNHLY, CDR2 FYNNEI. The length of the CDR3 is 16 residues. Trimming removed 6 bases at V and 2 bases at J, with 14 bases between. The CDR3 nucleotides are TGTGCCAGCAGGGACCTTTGGGTCCCTGGGGCCAACGTCCTGACTTTC. Translating it yields CASRDLWVPGANVLTF. Full variable domain (outside the CDR3, taken from reference TRBV2 and TRBJ2-6): EPEVTQTPSHQVTQMGQEVILRCVPISNHLYFYWYRQILGQKVEFLVSFYNNEISEKSEIFDDQFSVERPDGSNFTLKIRSTKLEDSAMYFCASRDLWVPGANVLTFGAGSRLTVL.

This sequence joins TRBV5-6 and TRBJ1-2; D not resolved. The CDR3 runs 18 residues. CDR1 SGHDT and CDR2 YYEEEE come from the germline V gene. V lost 0 bases and J lost 1, with 19 bases in between. The CDR3 spells CASSLAESRDGVNYGYTF. The CDR3 DNA is TGTGCCAGCAGCTTGGCCGAATCCCGTGACGGGGTTAACTATGGCTACACCTTC. The complete variable domain, with remaining parts taken from reference TRBV5-6 and TRBJ1-2, reads DAGVTQSPTHLIKTRGQQVTLRCSPKSGHDTVSWYQQALGQGPQFIFQYYEEEERQRGNFPDRFSGHQFPNYSSELNVNALLLGDSALYLCASSLAESRDGVNYGYTFGSGTRLTVV.

This clonotype was picked up a small number of times. V and J are TRBV6-5 and TRBJ2-6, with D unclear. The V gene's germline CDR1 is MNHEY and CDR2 SVGAGI. V was trimmed by 0 bases and J by 1 base, leaving 4 bases between them. The CDR3 spans 15 residues. The CDR3 coding sequence is TGTGCCAGCAGTTACTCGATATCTGGGGCCAACGTCCTGACTTTC. As protein: CASSYSISGANVLTF.

The chain employs TRBV27 and TRBJ2-7; unclear D gene. With 1 base removed from V and 1 base from J, the gap between germline ends came to 11 bases. The germline V gene has CDR1 MNHEY and CDR2 SMNVEV (reference sequence). The CDR3 runs 15 residues. CDR3 bases: TGTGCCAGCAGTTTATGGGCAGGATTTTCCTACGAGCAGTACTTC. Amino acid sequence: CASSLWAGFSYEQYF.

This clonotype was counted once. The chain carries TRBV29-1 and TRBJ2-7, with 10 bases matching TRBD2. Germline CDR1 SQVTM, CDR2 ANQGSEA. The CDR3 covers 13 residues. V trimming: 5 bases; J trimming: 0 bases; junction bases outside the gene matches: 1. Here the CDR3 reads CSVRTSGSYEQYF. In nucleotides, the CDR3 is TGCAGCGTTCGGACTAGCGGCTCCTACGAGCAGTACTTC.

The chain joins TRBV20-1 to TRBJ2-3; TRBD2 agrees at 14 bases. V lost 3 bases, J lost 4 bases, and 3 bases stayed unmatched. This CDR3 is built from 15 residues. Germline CDR1 is DFQATT and CDR2 is SNEGSKA (reference sequence). DNA of the CDR3: TGCAGTGCTAGGGGGACTAGCGGGAGAGCAGATACGCAGTATTTT. It yields the protein CSARGTSGRADTQYF.

The chain carries TRBV10-3 and TRBJ2-2; maybe TRBD2 (6 bases). This CDR3 comprises 12 residues. V shed 8 bases and J shed 7 bases, with 11 bases lying between them. CDR1 and CDR2 from the germline V gene are ENHRY and SYGVKD. This CDR3 reads CAIDWRGGELFF. CDR3 coding DNA: TGTGCCATCGATTGGCGGGGCGGGGAGCTGTTTTTT.

This clonotype was seen a few times. The chain joins TRBV5-1 to TRBJ1-2; the D is unclear. The V gene lost 0 bases and the J gene lost 0 bases, with 9 bases spanning the gap. Germline CDR1 and CDR2: SGHRS and YFSETQ. The CDR3 has 15 amino acids. CDR3 nucleotides: TGCGCCAGCAGCTTGGCGGCAGGAGCTAACTATGGCTACACCTTC. Translating gives CASSLAAGANYGYTF.

This chain's CDR3 is CASRSSVGYTF. For the CDR3, the DNA is TGTGCCAGCAGGAGTTCAGTAGGCTACACCTTC. The chain has TRBV2 and TRBJ1-2, with unresolved D. Trimming cost V 6 bases and J 8 bases, with 10 bases left between them. This CDR3 is built from 11 residues. Looked up from germline, CDR1 is SNHLY and CDR2 is FYNNEI.